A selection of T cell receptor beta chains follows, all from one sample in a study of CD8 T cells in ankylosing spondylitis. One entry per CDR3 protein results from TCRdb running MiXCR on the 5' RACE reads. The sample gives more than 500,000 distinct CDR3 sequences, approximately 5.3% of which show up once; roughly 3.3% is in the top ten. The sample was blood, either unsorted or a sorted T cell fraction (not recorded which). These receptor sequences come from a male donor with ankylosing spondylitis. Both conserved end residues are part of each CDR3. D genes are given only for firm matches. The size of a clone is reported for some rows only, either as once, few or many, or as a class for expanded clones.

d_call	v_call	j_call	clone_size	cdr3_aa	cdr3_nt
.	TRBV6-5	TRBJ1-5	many	CASSSIRSVGAAQPQHF	TGTGCCAGCAGTTCAATACGATCCGTGGGGGCGGCCCAGCCCCAGCATTTT
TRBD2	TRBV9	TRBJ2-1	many	CASSVGLAGSSYNEQFF	TGTGCCAGCAGCGTAGGTCTAGCGGGGAGCTCCTACAATGAGCAGTTCTTC
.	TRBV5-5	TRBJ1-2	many	CASSLTPNYGYTF	TGTGCCAGCAGCTTGACGCCGAACTATGGCTACACCTTC
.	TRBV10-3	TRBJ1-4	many	CAVARTRDEKLFF	TGTGCCGTGGCCCGGACCAGGGATGAAAAACTGTTTTTT
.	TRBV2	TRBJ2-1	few	CASSEWGRDYNEQFF	TGTGCCAGCAGTGAATGGGGTAGGGATTACAATGAGCAGTTCTTC
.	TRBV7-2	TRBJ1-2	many	CASSLTRENYGYTF	TGTGCCAGCAGCTTAACTCGTGAGAACTATGGCTACACCTTC
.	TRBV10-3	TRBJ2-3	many	CAISESLAGGASTDTQYF	TGTGCCATCAGTGAGTCTTTAGCAGGGGGGGCGAGCACAGATACGCAGTATTTT
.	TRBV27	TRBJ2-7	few	CASRPQGRSYEQYF	TGTGCCAGCAGACCCCAGGGACGATCCTACGAGCAGTACTTC
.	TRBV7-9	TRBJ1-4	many	CASSLDLNEKLFF	TGTGCCAGCAGCTTAGACCTTAATGAAAAACTGTTTTTT
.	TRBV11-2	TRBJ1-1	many	CASSWDRGGTEAFF	TGTGCCAGCAGCTGGGACCGAGGAGGTACTGAAGCTTTCTTT
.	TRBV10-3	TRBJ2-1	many	CAISESRAGEQFF	TGTGCCATCAGTGAGTCGCGAGCGGGCGAGCAGTTCTTC
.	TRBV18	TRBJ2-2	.	CASSRGLNTGELFF	TGTGCCAGCTCGAGGGGACTTAACACCGGGGAGCTGTTTTTT
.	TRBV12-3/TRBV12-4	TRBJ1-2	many	CASLPTAVGYGYTF	TGTGCCAGCCTACCAACGGCGGTCGGCTATGGCTACACCTTC
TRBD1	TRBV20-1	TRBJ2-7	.	CSARDRLGGEGEQYF	TGCAGTGCTAGAGATCGTCTAGGGGGCGAGGGCGAGCAGTACTTC
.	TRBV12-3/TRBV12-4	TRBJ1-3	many	CASSLRGLNTIYF	TGTGCCAGCAGTTTAAGAGGGCTAAACACCATATATTTT
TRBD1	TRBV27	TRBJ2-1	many	CASRGQVVSNEQFF	TGTGCCAGCCGCGGACAGGTCGTTTCCAATGAGCAGTTCTTC
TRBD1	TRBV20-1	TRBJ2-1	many	CSAKTGTGDNEQFF	TGCAGTGCCAAAACCGGGACAGGGGACAATGAGCAGTTCTTC
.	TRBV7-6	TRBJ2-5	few	CASSLNSVSLQETQYF	TGTGCCAGCAGCTTAAACTCGGTTAGCCTCCAAGAGACCCAGTACTTC
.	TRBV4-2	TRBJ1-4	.	CASSQGLRNEKLFF	TGTGCCAGCAGTCAGGGACTGCGTAATGAAAAACTGTTTTTT